This entry describes one T cell receptor beta chain. This clone was seen more than once but under ten times. The clone's antigen remains unknown. No much larger clonotype is one base removed from it; base qualities were not supplied. Within the sample, other DNA sequences also encode this same CDR3. Each donor gave one peripheral blood draw, averaging approximately 110 mL, which was collected into heparinised tubes. A BD FACSAria II and a panel including CD45RO, CCR7, CD25, CD127, CD95 and CD27 were used to sort naive, central memory, regulatory and stem cell-like memory CD4+ T cells. Every sorted population had a purity above 98%. PBMCs were isolated right away by Lymphoprep density gradient centrifugation and were stained directly, without culture. Samples were stained and sorted in pairs, with one healthy donor and one patient per experiment, so that batch effects were minimized. CDR1 is given as SGHTA and CDR2 as FQGNSA, both from the germline V gene. The CDR3 sequence holds 15 residues, the cysteine and phenylalanine included. The CDR3 DNA has 45 bases and is translated from base 1. Here V drops 1 base and J drops 1 base, and the junction holds 2 bases not matched to any gene.

This record comes from a study of beta chain features in type 1 diabetes listed by TCRdb under 2018. For context, the study as a whole: No differences in mean age, gender distribution, total cell number or subset yield were found between patients and healthy donors. Across all samples, some 110,000,000 sorted cells were examined, and cell number per subset correlated strongly with RNA yield. In the study, recently diagnosed type 1 diabetes patients and matched healthy donors were compared on the TCRB repertoires of their sorted circulating CD4+ T cell subsets. Regulatory and stem cell-like memory subsets were obtained from only 8 patients and roughly 8 healthy donors, while naive and central memory subsets were obtained from all 30 or so donors. Results the study describes overall, beyond this receptor: Naive, central memory and regulatory TCRB repertoires appeared to be more similar among patients than among healthy donors. Because cDNA rather than genomic DNA was sequenced, highly expressing activated cells could have been over-represented, although no difference in activation and CD3 levels was found between groups. A moderate but significant shortening of TCRB CDR3 length was observed in type 1 diabetes patients in all four CD4+ subsets. HLA sub-analyses involved small numbers of individuals, so any influence of HLA type on TCRB rearrangement remained unresolved. Shorter templates might be favored by PCR, yet because patient and control samples were amplified and corrected together, any such skew would affect both groups equally. Fewer insertions and more nucleotide deletions at VDJ recombination sites were observed in patients with type 1 diabetes, implying thymic rearrangement abnormalities.

All of the isolated RNA was reverse transcribed with the High Capacity cDNA Reverse Transcription Kit, so expressed TCRB transcripts were sequenced. Deep immunoSEQ sequencing was applied to naive, central memory and regulatory T cell samples, giving an average of around 3.4 million total reads per sample. Sorted cells were lysed in RLT buffer, and RNA was extracted using DNase-treated RNeasy Micro or Mini kits according to cell number. To prevent cross-contamination, each cell subset was processed individually, whereas patient and healthy donor samples were processed jointly. The immunoSEQ multiplex PCR was used to amplify TCRB sequences from cDNA, generating 87-bp fragments that spanned the CDR3 region. Amplicons were sequenced on the Illumina HiSeq platform. The authors' analysis ran thus. Synthetic template baselines were used to correct PCR bias computationally, reads within Hamming distance 2 were collapsed together, and singletons that could not be merged were discarded. Reads were aligned against IMGT so that V, D and J genes, CDR3 length and insertions or deletions at six rearrangement sites could be assigned. Within each subset, clonotype counts were normalized to sorted cell number, and only after that were true diversity and Gini coefficients computed with the tcR R package. Repertoire sharing was quantified using the overlap coefficient calculated on TCRB nucleotide sequences. Held by TCRdb, this immuneACCESS table contains in-frame sequences only and omits some clones. Under half of the omission traces to an unresolved V gene where checked; the cause of the rest is unknown. From that table come the V and J calls and clone size; the DNA was used to work out D and trimming. The sample table shows about 180,000 clones, and less than 15% are seen once. Less than 0.7% of the sample goes to the ten largest clones.

The V and J segments used are TRBV7-2 and TRBJ1-1; the junction holds 8 bases that match TRBD1. Sequenced input: central memory CD4+ T cells from blood. The TCR comes from a woman under 30 in good health. The nucleotide sequence reads TGTGCCAGCAGCTTAGTCGGGACAGGGAACACTGAAGCTTTCTTT. It is translated as CASSLVGTGNTEAFF.